This TCR beta chain was recovered during a study of blood T cell repertoires in COVID-19. On the study more broadly: Some COVID-19 samples were acute and others convalescent; all came from the United States, Italy and Spain.

This table comes from immunoSEQ multiplex PCR, and its TCRdb copy is limited to in-frame clones, with some not included. The sample carries some 110,000 clones, around 86% recorded once. Germline V gene data show CDR1 as MNHEY and CDR2 as SVGAGI. The V gene lost 0 bases and the J gene lost 9 bases, with 9 bases spanning the gap. The CDR3 length is 13 residues. This receptor was identified in a man between 65 and 85 years old with acute or convalescent COVID-19. Sequencing input: peripheral blood. The chain links TRBV6-5 to TRBJ2-1; TRBD1 is a possible D gene (5 bases). CDR3 amino acids: CASSYSIRGEQFF. The CDR3 nucleotides are TGTGCCAGCAGTTACTCGATTAGGGGTGAGCAGTTCTTC.